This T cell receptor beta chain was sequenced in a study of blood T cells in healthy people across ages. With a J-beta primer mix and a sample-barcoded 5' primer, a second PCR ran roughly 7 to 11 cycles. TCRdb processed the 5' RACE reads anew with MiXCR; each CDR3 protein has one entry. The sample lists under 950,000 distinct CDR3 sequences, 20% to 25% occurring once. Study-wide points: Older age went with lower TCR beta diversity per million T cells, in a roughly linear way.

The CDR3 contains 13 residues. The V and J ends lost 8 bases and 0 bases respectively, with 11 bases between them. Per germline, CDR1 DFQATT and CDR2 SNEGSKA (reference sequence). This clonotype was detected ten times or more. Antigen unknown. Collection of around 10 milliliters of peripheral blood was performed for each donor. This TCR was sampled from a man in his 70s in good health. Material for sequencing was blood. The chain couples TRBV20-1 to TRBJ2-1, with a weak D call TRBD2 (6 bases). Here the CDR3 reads CSCSGSSYNEQFF. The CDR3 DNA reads TGCAGTTGCAGCGGGTCCTCCTACAATGAGCAGTTCTTC.